This TCR beta chain derives from a study of Ad26.COV2.S vaccination and SARS-CoV-2 variants. The wider study: The study gave Ad26.COV2.S intramuscularly, once or twice 56 days apart.

The treatment: roughly 19 received Ad26.COV2.S at low or high dose, single or two shots; five or six received placebo; per-sample allocation not given. After the first vaccine or placebo injection, samples were drawn on day 63. Spike of the Wuhan-strain SARS-CoV-2 was expressed by an Ad26 vector, which formed the vaccine. On this clone itself: Its antigen is still unknown.

Repertoires were generated with immunoSEQ multiplex PCR, while TCRdb's copy carries only in-frame clones and drops some. The data contain 300,000 to 400,000 clones, around four fifths of them singletons. General study results and limits: Substantial response breadth was reportedly seen for spike-specific CD8+ and CD4+ T cells after vaccination. Vaccine and placebo groups showed comparable non-spike TCR breadth.

The sample was peripheral blood, taken in a trial of Ad26.COV2.S vaccine versus placebo. This sequence originates from a person aged 18-60 years who received the Ad26.COV2.S COVID-19 vaccine or a placebo.

CDR3 protein: CASSPPTGGEVYEQYF. CDR3 DNA sequence: TGTGCCAGCAGCCCCCCCACAGGGGGCGAGGTATACGAGCAGTACTTC. The chain recombines TRBV5-6 with TRBJ2-7, with TRBD1 matching 9 bases. V lost 4 bases to trimming and J lost 4 bases; unmatched junction nucleotides: 12. In germline, CDR1 is SGHDT, CDR2 YYEEEE. The CDR3 has 16 amino acids. The whole variable domain, remainder taken from reference TRBV5-6 and TRBJ2-7, is DAGVTQSPTHLIKTRGQQVTLRCSPKSGHDTVSWYQQALGQGPQFIFQYYEEEERQRGNFPDRFSGHQFPNYSSELNVNALLLGDSALYLCASSPPTGGEVYEQYFGPGTRLTVT.